The clone carrying this T cell receptor beta chain has at least ten counts. The antigen is unknown. Germline CDR1 LNHNV, CDR2 YYDKDF (reference sequence). CDR3 size: 13 residues. Unmatched junction bases numbered 11, after V lost 5 bases and J lost 18 bases. A universal primer site came from template switching; cDNA carried unique molecular identifiers. TCRdb independently ran MiXCR on the 5' RACE reads; one entry per CDR3 protein. The sample has under 250,000 distinct CDR3 sequences; roughly 7.5% are singletons. This sample was taken from a study of identical twins. Regarding the study as a whole: Within cord blood, abundant beta clonotypes carried fewer insertions, but memory repertoires showed no such trend. Out-of-frame beta chain sequences displayed weaker excess sharing between twins.

The data also belong to a second study, concerning yellow fever vaccine responses in identical twins.

Material for sequencing was CD8+ T cells sorted from blood. V gene TRBV15 combines with J gene TRBJ1-6, with 9 bases matching TRBD1. The sequence derives from a woman aged 18 to 35 in good health. The CDR3 loop is CATSPTRDRAPHF. DNA of the CDR3: TGTGCCACCAGCCCAACCCGGGACAGGGCCCCCCACTTT.